The 7 T cell receptor beta chains below come from one sample, sequenced in a study of cytomegalovirus exposure and HLA in healthy donors. Both 60 Vbeta primers and 13 Jbeta primers went into the PCR. Clones were sequenced by immunoSEQ multiplex PCR, and TCRdb holds only the in-frame ones, with some missing. The data contain roughly 150,000 clones, less than 85% of them singletons. Sequencing input: PBMCs. These receptors came from a woman in her sixties in good health and CMV-seropositive.

This clone was observed a handful of times. The chain combines TRBV5-6 with TRBJ1-5; unclear D gene. The germline CDR1 and CDR2 sequences are SGHDT and YYEEEE. This CDR3 is 16 amino acids long. With 1 base removed from V and 3 bases from J, the gap between germline ends came to 14 bases. CDR3 residues: CASSLKATSLNQPQHF. Written as DNA, the CDR3 is TGTGCCAGCAGCTTGAAGGCGACATCCCTCAATCAGCCCCAGCATTTT.

This clone was seen once. The J gene is TRBJ2-2, the V gene TRBV5-1; TRBD2 aligns across 8 bases. The CDR3 length is 15 residues. J lost 4 bases, V lost 4 bases, and 6 bases had no gene match. The V gene's germline CDR1 is SGHRS and CDR2 YFSETQ. The CDR3: CASSEASGPTGELFF. CDR3 DNA sequence: TGCGCCAGCAGCGAGGCTAGCGGGCCCACCGGGGAGCTGTTTTTT.

The chain couples TRBV5-4 to TRBJ2-7, with 7 bases fitting TRBD1. After removal of 3 bases from V and 4 bases from J, the junction contained 4 bases not matched to a gene. Germline V gene data show CDR1 as SGHNT and CDR2 as YYREEE (reference sequence). The CDR3 extends over 13 amino acids. The CDR3 reads CASSSPTGYEQYF. The DNA of the CDR3 is TGTGCCAGCAGCTCCCCGACAGGGTACGAGCAGTACTTC.

This chain links TRBV28 with TRBJ1-1; D is perhaps TRBD1 (6 bases). The CDR3 totals 13 residues. V lost 8 bases and J lost 4, with 14 bases in between. The germline V gene has CDR1 MDHEN and CDR2 SYDVKM. Written as DNA, the CDR3 is TGTGCCAGCCAGGGGCGCCTCATCACTGAAGCTTTCTTT. It codes for CASQGRLITEAFF.

For this clone: Other DNA sequences from this sample encode an identical CDR3 as well. The chain recombines TRBV18 with TRBJ1-1, with D possibly matching TRBD1 (6 bases). The CDR3 runs 15 residues. Germline CDR1 is KGHSH and CDR2 is LQKENI. V lost 2 bases, J lost 3 bases, and 13 bases lay in between. CDR3 coding DNA: TGTGCCAGCTCACCATTACAGGGAGCGGACACTGAAGCTTTCTTT. This encodes CASSPLQGADTEAFF. The complete variable domain, with remaining parts taken from reference TRBV18 and TRBJ1-1, reads NAGVMQNPRHLVRRRGQEARLRCSPMKGHSHVYWYRQLPEEGLKFMVYLQKENIIDESGMPKERFSAEFPKEGPSILRIQQVVRGDSAAYFCASSPLQGADTEAFFGQGTRLTVV.

This clone was observed a handful of times. V usage is TRBV7-8 and J usage is TRBJ2-7, with TRBD2 matching over 8 bases. J lost 4 bases, V lost 1 base, and 6 bases had no gene match. CDR1 is SGHVS, CDR2 FQNEAQ, per germline. This CDR3 region has 15 residues. The CDR3 reads CASSLVSGNNYEQYF. In nucleotides, the CDR3 is TGTGCCAGCAGCTTAGTTAGCGGGAATAATTACGAGCAGTACTTC.

The V call is TRBV14, the J call TRBJ2-2; 8 positions match TRBD2. Germline V gene sequence: CDR1 SGHDN, CDR2 FVKESK. This CDR3 spans 15 amino acids. Trimming cost V 4 bases and J 6 bases; bases outside gene matches: 7. CDR3 in amino acids: CASSPRLAGSGELFF. The CDR3 nucleotides are TGTGCCAGCAGCCCACGTTTAGCGGGATCCGGGGAGCTGTTTTTT. The complete variable domain, with remaining parts taken from reference TRBV14 and TRBJ2-2, reads EAGVTQFPSHSVIEKGQTVTLRCDPISGHDNLYWYRRVMGKEIKFLLHFVKESKQDESGMPNNRFLAERTGGTYSTLKVQPAELEDSGVYFCASSPRLAGSGELFFGEGSRLTVL.